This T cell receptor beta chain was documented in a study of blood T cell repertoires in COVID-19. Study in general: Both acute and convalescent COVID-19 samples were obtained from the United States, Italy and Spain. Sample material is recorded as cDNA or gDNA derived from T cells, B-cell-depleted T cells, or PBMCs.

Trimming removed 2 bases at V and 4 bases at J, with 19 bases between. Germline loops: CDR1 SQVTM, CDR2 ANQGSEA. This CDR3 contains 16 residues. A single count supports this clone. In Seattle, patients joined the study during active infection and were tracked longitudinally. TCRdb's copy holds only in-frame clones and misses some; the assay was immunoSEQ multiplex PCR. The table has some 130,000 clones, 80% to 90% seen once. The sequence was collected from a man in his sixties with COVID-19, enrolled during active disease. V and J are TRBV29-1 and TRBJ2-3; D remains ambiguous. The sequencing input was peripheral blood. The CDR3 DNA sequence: TGCAGCGTTGAATTACGAGGCCTAGAATGGGCAGATACGCAGTATTTT. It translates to CSVELRGLEWADTQYF.